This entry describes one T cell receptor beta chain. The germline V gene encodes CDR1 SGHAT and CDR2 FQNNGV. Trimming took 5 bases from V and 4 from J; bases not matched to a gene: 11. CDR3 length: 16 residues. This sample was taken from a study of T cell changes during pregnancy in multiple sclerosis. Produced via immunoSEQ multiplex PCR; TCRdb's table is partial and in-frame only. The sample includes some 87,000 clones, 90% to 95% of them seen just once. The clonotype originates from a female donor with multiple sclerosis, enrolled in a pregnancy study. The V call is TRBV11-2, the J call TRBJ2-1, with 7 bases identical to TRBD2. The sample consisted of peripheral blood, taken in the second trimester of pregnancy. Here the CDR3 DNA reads TGTGCCAGCAGCCCCTTGTGGGGAGGGAAATACAATGAGCAGTTCTTC. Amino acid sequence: CASSPLWGGKYNEQFF.